Listed below are T cell receptor beta chains from one sample, sequenced in a study of T cell repertoires in cytomegalovirus infection. TCRdb re-called the reads with MiXCR, one entry per CDR3 protein. The sample records about 770,000 distinct CDR3 sequences, about 29% being singletons. Their antigens remain unidentified. Sequencing was performed on cultured CD8+ T cells from PBMCs, taken from culture after CMV antigen stimulation. The receptors here all came from a human donor in good health (CMV status not recorded). Some clones in this sample may be carry-over from other donors' samples. The CDR3 runs from the conserved cysteine through the conserved F or W. The D gene is left open where the match is weak. The size field is filled for only some rows; it gives once, few, many or a size class.

clone size	V gene	D gene	J gene	CDR3 DNA	CDR3 protein
-	TRBV7-8	-	TRBJ1-1	TGTGCCAGCAGCTTAAGCTGGGGAAATGGAGCTTTCTTT	CASSLSWGNGAFF
few	TRBV20-1	-	TRBJ2-1	TGCAGTGCTAGTTTGGGGTCCAATGAGCAGTTCTTC	CSASLGSNEQFF
-	TRBV27	-	TRBJ2-5	TGTGCCGCCGTTGAGGGCGAGACCCAGTACTTC	CAAVEGETQYF
few	TRBV7-9	TRBD1	TRBJ2-4	TGTGCCAGCAGCCCTGGACAGGGGCCCTACCCAGCCAAAAACATTCAGTACTTC	CASSPGQGPYPAKNIQYF
-	TRBV7-6	-	TRBJ1-1	TGTGCCAGCAGCTCCCCGGGACTCGATGGCACTGAAGCTTTCTTT	CASSSPGLDGTEAFF
once	TRBV6-2/TRBV6-3	TRBD1	TRBJ1-1	TGTGCCAGCAGTTTCCCGGGACAGGGGGCTGAAGCTTTCTTT	CASSFPGQGAEAFF
-	TRBV27	-	TRBJ2-5	TGTGCCAGCAGTTTATTGGATGGAGAGATCCAGTACTTC	CASSLLDGEIQYF
-	TRBV9	TRBD1	TRBJ1-2	TGTGCCAGTGACAGGGCCAACTATGGCTACACCTTC	CASDRANYGYTF
-	TRBV15	-	TRBJ1-5	TGTGCCACCAGCAGCCTTGATTCAGTGACCAAGCCCCAGCATTTT	CATSSLDSVTKPQHF
once	TRBV6-6	-	TRBJ2-6	TGTGCCAGTCTAGGGACGGACAGCTCTGGGGCCAACGTCCTGACTTTC	CASLGTDSSGANVLTF
few	TRBV6-5	-	TRBJ1-6	TGTGCCAGCAGTTACTCGGACGGGTCACCCCTCCACTTT	CASSYSDGSPLHF
few	TRBV10-2	TRBD2	TRBJ2-3	TGCGCCAGTAAGAGCGGGGTGCTCACAGATACGCAGTATTTT	CASKSGVLTDTQYF
many	TRBV7-8	TRBD2	TRBJ2-1	TGTGCCAGCAGCCCAGAGACAGCGGGGAGGAATGAGCAGTTCTTC	CASSPETAGRNEQFF
many	TRBV6-5	TRBD2	TRBJ2-1	TGTGCCAGCAGTTACTCGACAAGCGGGGGTTACAATGAGCAGTTCTTC	CASSYSTSGGYNEQFF
-	TRBV11-2	TRBD1	TRBJ2-3	TGTGCCAGCCGGGACAGGGGAAAAGATACGCAGTATTTT	CASRDRGKDTQYF
few	TRBV4-1	-	TRBJ2-3	TGCGCCAGCAGCCAAGGGGACGGTGCGCAGTATTTT	CASSQGDGAQYF
many	TRBV7-8	TRBD1	TRBJ1-5	TGTGCCAGCAGCTTAAATGACAGGGCCGGAGGCAATCAGCCCCAGCATTTT	CASSLNDRAGGNQPQHF
few	TRBV18	TRBD2	TRBJ2-5	TGTGCCAGCTCACCACTAGGTACAGGGCAAAGACTAGCGCCTATCCGCCCAAGTGAGACCCAGTACTTC	CASSPLGTGQRLAPIRPSETQYF
-	TRBV7-8	-	TRBJ2-7	TGTGCCAGCAGCGGGGGCAGGGGGGGCGAGCAGTACTTC	CASSGGRGGEQYF
-	TRBV7-6	TRBD2	TRBJ2-2	TGTGCCAGCAGCTTAGTCAGCGGGGGGCTGAACACCGGGGAGCTGTTTTTT	CASSLVSGGLNTGELFF
-	TRBV11-2	-	TRBJ2-1	TGTGCCAGCTTAGGCCGCCTCAATGAGCAGTTCTTC	CASLGRLNEQFF
few	TRBV20-1	-	TRBJ1-2	TGCAGTGCTAGTGGATCCTACACCTTC	CSASGSYTF
-	TRBV19	-	TRBJ1-3	TGTGCCAGTAGTATAGAAACAGTCGGAAACACCATATATTTT	CASSIETVGNTIYF
few	TRBV20-1	TRBD1	TRBJ2-2	TGCAGTGCTAAGGGACAGTTGAACACCGGGGAGCTGTTTTTT	CSAKGQLNTGELFF